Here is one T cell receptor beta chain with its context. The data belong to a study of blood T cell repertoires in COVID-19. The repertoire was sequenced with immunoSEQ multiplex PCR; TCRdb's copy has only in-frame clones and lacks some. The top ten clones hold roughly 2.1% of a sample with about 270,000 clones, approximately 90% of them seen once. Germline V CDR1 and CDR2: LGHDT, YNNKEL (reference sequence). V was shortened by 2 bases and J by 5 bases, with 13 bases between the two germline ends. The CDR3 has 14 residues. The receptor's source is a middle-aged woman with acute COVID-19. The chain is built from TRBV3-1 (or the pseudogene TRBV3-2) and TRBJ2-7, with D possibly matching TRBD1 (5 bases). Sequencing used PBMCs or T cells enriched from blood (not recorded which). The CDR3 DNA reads TGTGCCAGCAGCCAACCGACAGACGAGAACGAGCAGTACTTC. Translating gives CASSQPTDENEQYF.